One T cell receptor beta chain is described in this entry. The data stem from a study of blood T cell repertoires in COVID-19. Original analysis: Counts of nucleated cells, estimated from reference gene primer amplification, were obtained. Sequencing was performed with immunoSEQ multiplex PCR; in TCRdb, only in-frame clones are kept and a portion is missing. From that table come the V and J calls and clone size; the DNA was used to work out D and trimming. The sample records about 190,000 clones, approximately 84% being singletons. Individuals aged about 18 to 89 years were recruited from about two dozen US areas. Membership in each cohort depended on participant-reported clinical history. CDR3 size: 16 residues. Trimming removed 3 bases at V and 0 bases at J, with 12 bases between. Germline V gene sequence: CDR1 KGHSH, CDR2 LQKENI.

The material sequenced was PBMCs or T cells enriched from blood (not recorded which). The gene calls are TRBV18 and TRBJ1-5; D may be TRBD1 (6 bases). The TCR originated in a woman aged 30 to 39 who had recovered from COVID-19. The CDR3 region has the DNA TGTGCCAGCTCACCCGGACAGCCAGATAGCAATCAGCCCCAGCATTTT. Translating gives CASSPGQPDSNQPQHF.